This TCR beta chain is from a study of cytomegalovirus exposure and HLA in healthy donors. Study context: Early released data had about 85 million unique TCRs, all coming from HLA-typed donors. Study-level findings and limits: The study put 150 or so TCR beta chains on its list as cytomegalovirus-associated. The authors judged a highly shared variant cluster likely a sequencing artifact.

Germline loops: CDR1 MNHNS, CDR2 SASEGT. CDR3 length: 14 amino acids. Trimming removed 4 bases from V and 8 bases from J, with 15 bases in between. In regard to this clone: The antigen remains undetermined.

60 Vbeta and 13 Jbeta primers were used in PCR. Sequencing used immunoSEQ multiplex PCR; TCRdb keeps in-frame clones, though not all of them. The listing contains some 96,000 clones. Sequencing was done on a sample of PBMCs. This chain joins TRBV6-1 and TRBJ2-1; D is unclear. The clonotype comes from a woman between 25 and 40 years old in good health and CMV-seronegative. CDR3 DNA sequence: TGTGCCAGCAGTGTACGGAAGAAGAGCGATGAGCAGTTCTTC. Translating gives CASSVRKKSDEQFF.